Below, 30 T cell receptor beta chains from the same sample are listed, as sequenced in a study of control samples from healthy donors and cancer patients. Using immunoSEQ multiplex PCR, the repertoire was profiled, and TCRdb retains in-frame clones only, with some absent. The repertoire holds around 100,000 clones, roughly 87% seen once, with 15% to 20% in the top ten. The sample taken for sequencing was blood. The receptors originated from a woman aged 50 to 60 in good health.

The chain joins TRBV4-1 to TRBJ1-5; 7 nucleotides match TRBD1. The CDR3 is 20 amino acids. Germline loops: CDR1 MGHRA, CDR2 YSYEKL. Unmatched junction bases numbered 21, after V lost 3 bases and J lost 4 bases. The CDR3 DNA is TGCGCCAGCAGCCACCGACAGGGCAGGAATGGTCCTTTATCAAATCAGCCCCAGCATTTT. Translating gives CASSHRQGRNGPLSNQPQHF.

The chain carries TRBV3-1 (or the pseudogene TRBV3-2) and TRBJ1-1; no clear D. CDR1 and CDR2 from the germline V gene are LGHDT and YNNKEL (reference sequence). Deletions cut 2 bases from V and 11 bases from J, with 15 bases between. CDR3 size: 13 residues. CDR3 in DNA: TGTGCCAGCAGCCAAACGTTGACAAACGGGGCTTTCTTT. Its protein product is CASSQTLTNGAFF.

The genes are TRBV19 and TRBJ1-1; D unresolved. The CDR3 totals 13 residues. The germline V and J ends were trimmed by 10 bases and 0 bases, with 12 bases remaining between them. Looked up from germline, CDR1 is LNHDA and CDR2 is SQIVND (reference sequence). The CDR3 is CATSPIMNTEAFF. CDR3 coding DNA: TGTGCCACCTCACCGATAATGAACACTGAAGCTTTCTTT.

J is TRBJ1-2 and V is TRBV5-1, with D possibly being TRBD1 (6 bases). The germline CDR1 and CDR2 sequences are SGHRS and YFSETQ. Trimming took off 4 bases at V and 8 bases at J, with 18 bases between the two ends. The CDR3 runs to 14 residues. Here the CDR3 reads CASSIRGAGDGYTF. The CDR3 DNA sequence: TGCGCCAGCAGCATAAGGGGGGCTGGGGACGGCTACACCTTC.

The chain uses TRBV7-3 and TRBJ2-4; D unresolved. The CDR3 has 13 amino acids. The germline V gene encodes CDR1 SGHTA and CDR2 FQGTGA. V was trimmed by 5 bases and J by 1 base, leaving 6 bases between them. The CDR3 is CASSGGAKNIQYF. In nucleotides, the CDR3 is TGTGCCAGCAGCGGCGGTGCCAAAAACATTCAGTACTTC.

This rearrangement joins TRBV28 to TRBJ1-4, with a weak D call TRBD1 (6 bases). The CDR3 totals 13 residues. Trimming took 8 bases from V and 5 from J, leaving 12 bases between them. CDR1 is MDHEN, CDR2 SYDVKM, per germline. CDR3 nucleotide sequence: TGTGCCAGCTACCGGGACACCAATGAAAAACTGTTTTTT. Translating it yields CASYRDTNEKLFF.

The chain employs TRBV9 and TRBJ2-6; no clear D. Trimming removed 7 bases at V and 1 base at J, with 0 bases between. CDR3 length: 11 amino acids. Germline V gene data show CDR1 as SGDLS and CDR2 as YYNGEE. DNA of the CDR3: TGTGCCAGCTCTGGGGCCAACGTCCTGACTTTC. Encoded protein: CASSGANVLTF.

The rearrangement links TRBV10-1 to TRBJ2-5; D remains unclear. V was pared by 2 bases and J by 5 bases, with 9 bases between. The V gene's germline CDR1 is WNHNN and CDR2 SYGVQD (reference sequence). The CDR3 sequence is 13 residues long. In DNA form, the CDR3 reads TGCGCCAGCAGTGAGGGCGGTAAGGAGACCCAGTACTTC. Protein sequence: CASSEGGKETQYF.

This sequence joins TRBV11-2 and TRBJ2-3; 13 bases are shared with TRBD2. J was trimmed by 2 bases and V by 5 bases; bases with no gene match: 4. The length of the CDR3 is 16 residues. Germline CDR1 is SGHAT and CDR2 is FQNNGV. The CDR3 DNA reads TGTGCCAGCAGCCCGGGACTAGCGGGGACCACAGATACGCAGTATTTT. Translation: CASSPGLAGTTDTQYF.

This sequence joins TRBV18 and TRBJ2-3, with 14 bases aligning to TRBD2. Germline V gene sequence: CDR1 KGHSH, CDR2 LQKENI. There are 17 residues in the CDR3. Trimming took 3 bases from V and 4 from J; bases not matched to a gene: 6. CDR3 sequence reads: CASSPGLAGGSSDTQYF. For the CDR3, the DNA is TGTGCCAGCTCACCCGGACTAGCGGGGGGTAGTTCAGATACGCAGTATTTT.

In this sample, this clone turned up once. The rearrangement joins TRBV10-2 to TRBJ1-2; no firm D call. The CDR3 covers 13 residues. CDR1 WSHSY and CDR2 SAAADI come from the germline V gene. V was pared by 7 bases and J by 11 bases, with 20 bases between. For the CDR3, the DNA is TGCGCCAGCAAAAGAACCGGAGCTTCGGCGTACACCTTC. Its translation is CASKRTGASAYTF.

This chain connects TRBV6-5 to TRBJ1-2, with D maybe TRBD1 (5 bases). The V gene lost 5 bases and the J gene lost 2 bases, with 9 bases spanning the gap. Germline lookup yields CDR1 MNHEY and CDR2 SVGAGI. The CDR3 sequence is 13 residues long. DNA of the CDR3: TGTGCCAGCAGTAGGGGATCAAACTATGGCTACACCTTC. It encodes CASSRGSNYGYTF.

The chain combines TRBV9 with TRBJ2-3; D not certain. The CDR3 runs 16 residues. The V end lost 3 bases, the J end lost 0 bases, and 14 bases lay between the germline ends. Germline CDR1 reads SGDLS; CDR2 reads YYNGEE. Here the CDR3 reads CASSAQTYASTDTQYF. The DNA for the CDR3 is TGTGCCAGCAGCGCCCAAACCTATGCGAGCACAGATACGCAGTATTTT.

This clone was counted only a few times. This chain links TRBV4-1 with TRBJ1-1; tentatively, D is TRBD1 (5 bases). The CDR3 is 14 amino acids. V was pared by 3 bases and J by 2 bases, with 10 bases between. Germline V CDR1 and CDR2: MGHRA, YSYEKL. CDR3 amino acids: CASSHGQGNTEAFF. Written as DNA, the CDR3 is TGCGCCAGCAGCCACGGGCAGGGAAACACTGAAGCTTTCTTT.

This chain joins TRBV11-2 and TRBJ2-3, with 8 positions matching TRBD1. Germline V CDR1 and CDR2: SGHAT, FQNNGV. This CDR3 contains 14 residues. The J segment lost 5 bases and the V segment lost 3 bases, leaving 4 bases of the junction unmatched. The CDR3 coding sequence is TGTGCCAGCAGCTTCCGGGACAGGCAAGATACGCAGTATTTT. Its protein is CASSFRDRQDTQYF. The full variable domain, its missing parts supplied by reference TRBV11-2 and TRBJ2-3, is EAGVAQSPRYKIIEKRQSVAFWCNPISGHATLYWYQQILGQGPKLLIQFQNNGVVDDSQLPKDRFSAERLKGVDSTLKIQPAKLEDSAVYLCASSFRDRQDTQYFGPGTRLTVL.

In this sample, this clone turned up a few times. The chain is built from TRBV5-1 and TRBJ2-1; D remains ambiguous. Germline assignment: CDR1 SGHRS and CDR2 YFSETQ. V lost 4 bases to trimming and J lost 2 bases, with 10 bases between them. The CDR3 covers 14 residues. The DNA for the CDR3 is TGCGCCAGCAGCCTTCGGACCGCCTACAATGAGCAGTTCTTC. Protein product: CASSLRTAYNEQFF.

The V and J genes are TRBV18 and TRBJ2-3; TRBD1 is a possible D gene (6 bases). Trimming took 2 bases from V and 7 from J, leaving 13 bases between them. This CDR3 contains 14 residues. Germline lookup yields CDR1 KGHSH and CDR2 LQKENI. CDR3 nucleotides: TGTGCCAGCTCACCAACCTTGGGACAATATACGCAGTATTTT. Its translation is CASSPTLGQYTQYF.

The rearrangement uses TRBV6-5 and TRBJ1-6; D is possibly TRBD1 (5 bases). Germline loops: CDR1 MNHEY, CDR2 SVGAGI. Between the trimmed V and J ends, which lost 0 bases and 0 bases, there was a span of 6 bases. This CDR3 contains 16 residues. As DNA, the CDR3 is TGTGCCAGCAGTTACTCGGGGGGCTCCTATAATTCACCCCTCCACTTT. This sequence encodes CASSYSGGSYNSPLHF.

The V gene is TRBV5-1, the J gene TRBJ2-7; TRBD1 is a possible D gene (7 bases). Germline CDR1 and CDR2: SGHRS and YFSETQ. The CDR3 runs to 15 residues. V shed 2 bases and J shed 2 bases, with 14 bases lying between them. The CDR3 loop is CASSLGRDRPYEQYF. In DNA form, the CDR3 reads TGCGCCAGCAGCTTAGGGCGGGACAGACCCTACGAGCAGTACTTC.

The rearrangement joins TRBV5-1 to TRBJ2-3, with 9 nucleotides matching TRBD2. Germline CDR1 and CDR2: SGHRS and YFSETQ. This CDR3 spans 16 amino acids. Losses at the gene ends were 4 bases for V and 5 bases for J; bases not matched to a gene: 11. The CDR3 reads CASSLKEAGGLDTQYF. CDR3 DNA: TGCGCCAGCAGCCTGAAGGAAGCGGGGGGTCTAGATACGCAGTATTTT.

This rearrangement joins TRBV20-1 to TRBJ2-7; 8 bases map to TRBD1. Germline trimming cut 3 bases from V and 10 bases from J; bases unmatched to any gene: 8. This CDR3 is 12 amino acids long. CDR1 is DFQATT and CDR2 is SNEGSKA in the germline V gene (reference sequence). The CDR3 DNA is TGCAGTGCTAGTGAGCCGACAGGGGACCAGTACTTC. As protein: CSASEPTGDQYF.

The chain recombines TRBV6-5 with TRBJ2-4, with D perhaps matching TRBD1 (5 bases). The germline V gene encodes CDR1 MNHEY and CDR2 SVGAGI. This CDR3 has 13 amino acids. V dropped 2 bases and J dropped 4 bases, with 6 bases sitting between them. The CDR3, as DNA: TGTGCCAGCAGTTACGACAGAAAAAACATTCAGTACTTC. Amino acid sequence: CASSYDRKNIQYF.

V and J are TRBV19 and TRBJ1-1; no reliable D call. V was shortened by 2 bases and J by 0 bases, with 10 bases between the two germline ends. The CDR3 loop spans 15 amino acids. The germline V gene encodes CDR1 LNHDA and CDR2 SQIVND (reference sequence). CDR3 in amino acids: CASSISVNLNTEAFF. CDR3 nucleotides: TGTGCCAGTAGTATAAGTGTAAACCTGAACACTGAAGCTTTCTTT.

CDR3 sequence: CATSDSFLTTGQSETQYF. As DNA, the CDR3 is TGTGCCACCAGTGATTCATTCCTCACAACTGGACAATCAGAGACCCAGTACTTC. J is TRBJ2-5 and V is TRBV24-1; possibly TRBD1 for D (5 bases). Looked up from germline, CDR1 is KGHDR and CDR2 is SFDVKD. This CDR3 is 18 amino acids long. V was trimmed by 2 bases and J by 4 bases, leaving 22 bases between them.

The rearrangement uses TRBV5-1 and TRBJ1-1; 8 nucleotides line up with TRBD1. The CDR3 length is 14 residues. Trimming at V came to 4 bases and at J to 4 bases, leaving 6 bases not matched to a gene. Germline V gene data show CDR1 as SGHRS and CDR2 as YFSETQ. This CDR3 reads CASSGRTGSTEAFF. The CDR3 region has the DNA TGCGCCAGCAGCGGGAGGACAGGGTCCACTGAAGCTTTCTTT.

The chain combines TRBV2 with TRBJ2-2, with 10 bases aligning to TRBD2. Germline assignment: CDR1 SNHLY and CDR2 FYNNEI. The junction had 7 bases not matched to a gene; V was cut back by 5 bases and J by 4 bases. There are 16 residues in the CDR3. The CDR3 spells CASSHTSGAITGELFF. The CDR3 DNA sequence: TGTGCCAGCAGTCATACTAGCGGGGCCATCACCGGGGAGCTGTTTTTT.

V is TRBV4-3 and J is TRBJ2-2; no firm D call. V was shortened by 0 bases and J by 7 bases, with 9 bases between the two germline ends. CDR1 LGHNA and CDR2 YSLEER come from the germline V gene. CDR3 length equals 14 residues. In DNA form, the CDR3 reads TGCGCCAGCAGCCAAGATTGGAGTTTCGGGGAGCTGTTTTTT. As protein: CASSQDWSFGELFF.

The V and J genes are TRBV7-9 and TRBJ2-7; TRBD2 agrees at 9 bases. The CDR3 contains 11 residues. The V gene end was trimmed by 8 bases and the J gene end by 6 bases; junction bases not matched to a gene: 2. Germline loops: CDR1 SEHNR, CDR2 FQNEAQ (reference sequence). The CDR3 nucleotides are TGTGCCAGCTTTAGCGGGGGCGAGCAGTACTTC. It translates to CASFSGGEQYF.

DNA for the CDR3: TGTGCCAGCAGCTTAACGGCTAGCAGGGGCCCCGACAATGAGCAGTTCTTC. It translates to CASSLTASRGPDNEQFF. The rearrangement links TRBV7-3 to TRBJ2-1; maybe TRBD1 (6 bases). The CDR3 sequence is 17 residues long. V lost 0 bases, J lost 5 bases, and 17 bases lay in between. Germline V gene sequence: CDR1 SGHTA, CDR2 FQGTGA. Together with reference TRBV7-3 and TRBJ2-1, the CDR3 gives the full variable domain: GAGVSQTPSNKVTEKGKYVELRCDPISGHTALYWYRQSLGQGPEFLIYFQGTGAADDSGLPNDRFFAVRPEGSVSTLKIQRTERGDSAVYLCASSLTASRGPDNEQFFGPGTRLTVL.

V usage is TRBV3-1 (or the pseudogene TRBV3-2) and J usage is TRBJ2-7; TRBD2 might be the D (6 bases). CDR3 length equals 20 residues. The V gene lost 4 bases and the J gene lost 2 bases, with 30 bases spanning the gap. Per germline, CDR1 LGHDT and CDR2 YNNKEL (reference sequence). The CDR3 spells CASSPPLSAPLQRATYEQYF. The CDR3 nucleotides are TGTGCCAGCAGCCCCCCGTTAAGCGCCCCTCTTCAGCGGGCCACCTACGAGCAGTACTTC.